Each of the 8 T cell receptor beta chains below was sequenced from the same sample in a study of PD-L1 blockade in urothelial cancer. Sequencing was performed with immunoSEQ multiplex PCR; in TCRdb, only in-frame clones are kept and a portion is missing. Of about 73,000 clones detected, around nine tenths appear once; the ten largest clones hold roughly 3.2%. The sample consisted of PBMCs, taken around atezolizumab (anti-PD-L1) treatment. These receptors all stem from a man aged 60 to 75 with urothelial cancer.

The rearrangement joins TRBV10-1 to TRBJ1-2; TRBD1 matches 8 bases. CDR1 and CDR2 from the germline V gene are WNHNN and SYGVQD (reference sequence). The CDR3 has 16 amino acids. After removal of 1 base from V and 8 bases from J, the junction contained 12 bases not matched to a gene. For the CDR3, the DNA is TGCGCCAGCAGTGAGTTCGCTAGACAGGGGTTTGGGGGCTACACCTTC. This gives the protein CASSEFARQGFGGYTF.

The gene calls are TRBV4-1 and TRBJ2-4; possibly TRBD1 for D (6 bases). Germline V gene sequence: CDR1 MGHRA, CDR2 YSYEKL. V gave up 5 bases and J gave up 3 bases, with 11 bases separating them. The CDR3 contains 14 residues. In nucleotides, the CDR3 is TGCGCCAGCAGCGGGGGCGGAAACAAAAACATTCAGTACTTC. It yields the protein CASSGGGNKNIQYF.

The chain uses TRBV29-1 and TRBJ2-3, with 8 bases matching TRBD2. Germline lookup yields CDR1 SQVTM and CDR2 ANQGSEA. This CDR3 spans 14 amino acids. V was pared by 7 bases and J by 0 bases, with 6 bases of the junction left unmatched. The CDR3 region is CSARGGFSTDTQYF. Here the CDR3 DNA reads TGCAGCGCACGGGGGGGGTTTAGCACAGATACGCAGTATTTT.

The chain joins TRBV4-3 to TRBJ2-4, with D possibly TRBD1 on 5 matching bases. The CDR3 runs to 19 residues. CDR1 and CDR2 from the germline V gene are LGHNA and YSLEER. V shed 0 bases and J shed 0 bases, with 18 bases lying between them. The chain's CDR3 is CASSQDNRRTSLAKNIQYF. Here the CDR3 DNA reads TGCGCCAGCAGCCAAGATAACAGGCGGACCTCCCTAGCCAAAAACATTCAGTACTTC.

The chain uses TRBV7-3 and TRBJ2-3; D not resolved. Trimming pared 5 bases from V and 2 bases from J, leaving 8 bases between. CDR3 size: 13 residues. The germline gives CDR1 SGHTA, CDR2 FQGTGA. As DNA, the CDR3 is TGTGCCAGCAGCCGGGTCGACACAGATACGCAGTATTTT. Protein: CASSRVDTDTQYF.

The chain uses TRBV4-1 and TRBJ2-3, with 10 bases identical to TRBD1. The CDR3 has 16 amino acids. The trim removed 1 base at V and 5 bases at J, leaving 6 bases unmatched. The germline gives CDR1 MGHRA, CDR2 YSYEKL. DNA for the CDR3: TGCGCCAGCAGCCAAGCCGACAGGGGGCGATTAGATACGCAGTATTTT. Its translation: CASSQADRGRLDTQYF.

The chain combines TRBV7-9 with TRBJ1-1; D is undetermined. Trimming left V 1 base short and J 3 bases short, with 6 bases between. CDR3 length: 13 residues. Germline V lookup: CDR1 SEHNR, CDR2 FQNEAQ (reference sequence). CDR3 in amino acids: CASSLVRDTEAFF. The CDR3 DNA sequence: TGTGCCAGCAGCTTAGTACGGGACACTGAAGCTTTCTTT.

The gene calls are TRBV19 and TRBJ1-5; the D gene is possibly TRBD1 (5 bases). Germline V lookup: CDR1 LNHDA, CDR2 SQIVND (reference sequence). The CDR3 is made up of 15 amino acids. Trimming removed 5 bases from V and 11 bases from J, with 22 bases in between. CDR3 protein: CASSATGTPGGTQHF. DNA of the CDR3: TGTGCCAGTAGTGCTACCGGGACTCCAGGCGGAACCCAGCATTTT.